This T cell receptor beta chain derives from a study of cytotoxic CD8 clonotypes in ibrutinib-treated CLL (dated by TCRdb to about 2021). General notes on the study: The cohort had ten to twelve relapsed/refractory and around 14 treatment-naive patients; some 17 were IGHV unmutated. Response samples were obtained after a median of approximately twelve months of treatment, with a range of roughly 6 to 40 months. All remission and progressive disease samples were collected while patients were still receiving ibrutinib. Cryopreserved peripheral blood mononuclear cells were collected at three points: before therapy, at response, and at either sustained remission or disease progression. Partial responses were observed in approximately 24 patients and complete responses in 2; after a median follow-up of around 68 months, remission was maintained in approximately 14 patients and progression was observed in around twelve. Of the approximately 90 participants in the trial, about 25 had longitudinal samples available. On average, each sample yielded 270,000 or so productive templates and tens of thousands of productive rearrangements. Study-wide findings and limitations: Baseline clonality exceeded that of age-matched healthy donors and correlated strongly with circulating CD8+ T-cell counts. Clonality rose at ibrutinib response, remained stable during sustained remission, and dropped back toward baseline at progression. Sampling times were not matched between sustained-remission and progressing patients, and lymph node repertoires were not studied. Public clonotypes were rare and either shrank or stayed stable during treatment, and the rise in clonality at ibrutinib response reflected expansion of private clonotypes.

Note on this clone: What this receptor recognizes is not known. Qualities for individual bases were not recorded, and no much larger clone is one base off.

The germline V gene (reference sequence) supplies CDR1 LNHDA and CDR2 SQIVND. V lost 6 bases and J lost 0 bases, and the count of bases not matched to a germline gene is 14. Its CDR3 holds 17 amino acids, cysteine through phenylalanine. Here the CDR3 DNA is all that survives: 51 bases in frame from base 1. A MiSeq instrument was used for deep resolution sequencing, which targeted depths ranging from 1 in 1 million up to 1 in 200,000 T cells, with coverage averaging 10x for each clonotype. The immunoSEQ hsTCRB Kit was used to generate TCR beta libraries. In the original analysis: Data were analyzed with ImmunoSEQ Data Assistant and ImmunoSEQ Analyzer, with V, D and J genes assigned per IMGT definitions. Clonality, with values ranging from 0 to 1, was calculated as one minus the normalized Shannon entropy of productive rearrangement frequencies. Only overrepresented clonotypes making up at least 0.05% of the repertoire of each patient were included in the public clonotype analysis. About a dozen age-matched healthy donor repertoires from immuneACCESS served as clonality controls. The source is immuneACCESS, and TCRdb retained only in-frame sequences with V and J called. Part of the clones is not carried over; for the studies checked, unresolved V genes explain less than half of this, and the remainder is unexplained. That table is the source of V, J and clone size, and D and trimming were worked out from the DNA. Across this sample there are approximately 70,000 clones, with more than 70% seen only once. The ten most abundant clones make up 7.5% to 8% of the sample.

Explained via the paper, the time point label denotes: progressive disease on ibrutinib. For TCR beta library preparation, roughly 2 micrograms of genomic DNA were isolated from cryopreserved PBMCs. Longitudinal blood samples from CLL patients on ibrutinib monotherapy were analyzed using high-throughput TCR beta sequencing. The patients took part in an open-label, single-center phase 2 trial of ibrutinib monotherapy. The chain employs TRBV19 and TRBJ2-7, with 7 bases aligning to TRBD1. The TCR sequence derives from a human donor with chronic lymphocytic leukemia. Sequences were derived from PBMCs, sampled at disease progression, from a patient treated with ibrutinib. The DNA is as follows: TGTGCCAGTAGCAAAGGCGGGTTCGCAGGGGGCTCCTACGAGCAGTACTTC. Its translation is CASSKGGFAGGSYEQYF.